This T cell receptor (beta chain) is from a study of beta chain features in type 1 diabetes. The CDR3 loop spans 13 amino acids. V was pared by 4 bases and J by 2 bases, with 10 bases between. The germline V gene encodes CDR1 SGHRS and CDR2 YFSETQ. The authors reverse transcribed all of the isolated RNA, so sequencing captured expressed TCRB transcripts. The protocol was immunoSEQ multiplex PCR, while the TCRdb copy is restricted to in-frame clones and leaves out a portion. Here the sample spans roughly 500,000 clones, approximately 30% being singletons. The sequence was obtained from a man aged 18 to 30 in good health. V is TRBV5-1 and J is TRBJ2-7; D not certain. Sequenced input: naive CD4+ T cells from blood. The CDR3 protein is CASSTGSPYEQYF. The CDR3 nucleotides are TGCGCCAGCAGCACGGGTTCACCCTACGAGCAGTACTTC.